This T cell receptor (beta chain) was found in a study of T cells in Graves' hyperthyroidism and ophthalmopathy. This clonotype came up many times. The antigen is not known. From RNA transcripts, TCR beta CDR3 regions were amplified. A first-round RT-PCR of the TCR CDR3 used the HTBI primer set. TCRdb passed the multiplex PCR reads through MiXCR, listing each CDR3 protein once. The sample lists about 570,000 distinct CDR3 sequences, about 14% occurring once. Stable disease denoted Graves' hyperthyroidism without ophthalmopathy progression within 18 months. Germline V gene data show CDR1 as SGHTA and CDR2 as FQGNSA. Trimming stripped 2 bases from V and 14 bases from J, with 16 bases between. CDR3 size: 13 residues. Overall study results and limits: With a median lead of around 5.9 months before onset, the model predicted ophthalmopathy.

Sequenced sample: blood. This sequence was found in a middle-aged woman with Graves' hyperthyroidism. The chain employs TRBV7-2 and TRBJ2-1, with D possibly TRBD1 on 6 matching bases. DNA for the CDR3: TGTGCCAGCAGCTTACCCTGGACAGTCGTGGAGTTCTTC. This codes for CASSLPWTVVEFF.